The T cell receptor beta chain described here comes from a study of cytomegalovirus exposure and HLA in healthy donors. Overall study: Of all 400 or so donors who were genotyped, 75% to 90% belonged to the Caucasian-associated ancestry cluster.

The PCR used 60 Vbeta and 13 Jbeta primers. Sequencing used immunoSEQ multiplex PCR; TCRdb keeps in-frame clones, though not all of them. Here the sample spans approximately 90,000 clones, approximately 7.1% being singletons. This clone was counted a few times. The antigen is not known. Findings and caveats of the study: Per a prior analysis, the majority of TCR beta V segments were productive roughly 90% or roughly 30% of the time.

The CDR3 contains 15 residues. V was clipped by 2 bases and J by 5 bases; unmatched bases: 3. Germline loops: CDR1 MNHNS, CDR2 SASEGT. The sequenced sample consisted of PBMCs. This rearrangement joins TRBV6-1 to TRBJ1-6, with 7 bases fitting TRBD1. This receptor was identified in a middle-aged man in good health and CMV-seronegative. CDR3 sequence (DNA): TGTGCCAGCAGTGAACGGGACAGTAATAATTCACCCCTCCACTTT. As protein: CASSERDSNNSPLHF.